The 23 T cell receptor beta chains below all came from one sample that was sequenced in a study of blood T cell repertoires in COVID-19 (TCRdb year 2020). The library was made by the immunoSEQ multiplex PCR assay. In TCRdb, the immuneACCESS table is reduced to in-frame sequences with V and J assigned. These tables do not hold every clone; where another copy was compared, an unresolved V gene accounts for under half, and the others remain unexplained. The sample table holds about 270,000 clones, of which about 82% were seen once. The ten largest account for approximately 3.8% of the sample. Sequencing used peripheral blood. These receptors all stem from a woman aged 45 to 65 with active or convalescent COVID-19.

For the CDR3, the DNA is TGTGCCACCAGCAACACAGGGGGAGAGGAAAAACTGTTTTTT. Amino acid sequence: CATSNTGGEEKLFF. This chain joins TRBV15 and TRBJ1-4; 8 positions agree with TRBD1. The CDR3 runs to 14 residues. V lost 4 bases, J lost 8 bases, and 6 bases stayed unmatched. CDR1 LNHNV and CDR2 YYDKDF come from the germline V gene (reference sequence).

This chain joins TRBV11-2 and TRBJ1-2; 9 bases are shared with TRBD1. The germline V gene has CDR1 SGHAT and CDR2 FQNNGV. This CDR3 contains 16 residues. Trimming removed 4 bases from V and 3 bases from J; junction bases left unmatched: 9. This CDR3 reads CASSSNRGHRDYGYTF. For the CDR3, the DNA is TGTGCCAGCAGCTCAAACAGGGGGCATCGTGACTATGGCTACACCTTC.

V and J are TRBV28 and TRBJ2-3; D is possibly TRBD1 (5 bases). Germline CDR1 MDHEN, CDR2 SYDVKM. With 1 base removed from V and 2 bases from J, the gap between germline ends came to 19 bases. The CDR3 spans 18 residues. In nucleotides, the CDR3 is TGTGCCAGCAGTTTATTACGTGCTGGCGGCAGGGACACAGATACGCAGTATTTT. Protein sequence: CASSLLRAGGRDTDTQYF.

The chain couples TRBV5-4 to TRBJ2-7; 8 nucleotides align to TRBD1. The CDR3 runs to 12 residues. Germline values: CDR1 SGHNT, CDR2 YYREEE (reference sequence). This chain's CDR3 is CASSLTGQGLQV. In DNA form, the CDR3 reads TGTGCCAGCAGCCTTACAGGACAGGGCCTTCAGGTC.

Here the CDR3 reads CASSPTRQGLAGNTGELFF. CDR3 nucleotides: TGCGCCAGCAGCCCGACCCGACAGGGACTAGCGGGAAACACCGGGGAGCTGTTTTTT. The chain employs TRBV5-1 and TRBJ2-2; 13 nucleotides match TRBD2. The CDR3 contains 19 residues. The trim removed 4 bases at V and 2 bases at J, leaving 11 bases unmatched. Germline values: CDR1 SGHRS, CDR2 YFSETQ.

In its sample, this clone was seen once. Here the CDR3 reads CASSYRTSGRGHEQYF. In nucleotides, the CDR3 is TGTGCCAGCAGTTACAGGACTAGCGGGAGGGGCCACGAGCAGTACTTC. The genes are TRBV27 and TRBJ2-7, with TRBD2 matching over 15 bases. Unmatched junction bases numbered 6, after V lost 4 bases and J lost 5 bases. The germline V gene has CDR1 MNHEY and CDR2 SMNVEV (reference sequence). The CDR3 runs 16 residues.

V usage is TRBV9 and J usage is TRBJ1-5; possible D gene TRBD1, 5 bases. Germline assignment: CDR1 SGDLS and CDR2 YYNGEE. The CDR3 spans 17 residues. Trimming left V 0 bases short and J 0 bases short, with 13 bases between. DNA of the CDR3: TGTGCCAGCAGCGTAGGGGGGGTACCAACTAGCAATCAGCCCCAGCATTTT. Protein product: CASSVGGVPTSNQPQHF.

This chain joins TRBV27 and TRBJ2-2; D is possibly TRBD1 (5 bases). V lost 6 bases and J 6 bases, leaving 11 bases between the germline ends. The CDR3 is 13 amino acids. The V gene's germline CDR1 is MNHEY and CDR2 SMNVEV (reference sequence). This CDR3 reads CASRNQGPGELFF. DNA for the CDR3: TGTGCCAGCAGAAATCAGGGTCCCGGGGAGCTGTTTTTT.

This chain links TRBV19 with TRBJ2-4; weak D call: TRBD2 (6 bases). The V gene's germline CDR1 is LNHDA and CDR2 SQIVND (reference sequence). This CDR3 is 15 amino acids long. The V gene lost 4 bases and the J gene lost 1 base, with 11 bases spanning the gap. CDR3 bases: TGTGCCAGTAGTAGTGCGGGGCCGGCCAAAAACATTCAGTACTTC. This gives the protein CASSSAGPAKNIQYF.

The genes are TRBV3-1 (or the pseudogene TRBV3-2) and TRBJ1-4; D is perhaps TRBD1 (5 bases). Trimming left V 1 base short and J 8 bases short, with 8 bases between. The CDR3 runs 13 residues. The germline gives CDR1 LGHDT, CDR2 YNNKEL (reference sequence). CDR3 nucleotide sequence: TGTGCCAGCAGCCAAGCGGGGGAGGAAAAACTGTTTTTT. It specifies CASSQAGEEKLFF.

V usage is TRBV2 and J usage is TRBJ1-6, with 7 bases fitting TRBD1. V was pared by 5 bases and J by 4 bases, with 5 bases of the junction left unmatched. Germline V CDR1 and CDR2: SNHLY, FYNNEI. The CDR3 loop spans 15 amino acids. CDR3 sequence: CASSPDRDYNSPLHF. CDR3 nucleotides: TGTGCCAGCAGTCCAGACAGGGATTATAATTCACCCCTCCACTTT.

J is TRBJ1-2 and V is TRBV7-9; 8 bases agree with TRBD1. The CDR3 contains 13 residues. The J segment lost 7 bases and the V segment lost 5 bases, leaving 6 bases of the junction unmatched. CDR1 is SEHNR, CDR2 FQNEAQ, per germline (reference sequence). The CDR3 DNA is TGTGCCAGCAGCCCGACAGGGGTTTTTGGCTACACCTTC. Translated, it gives CASSPTGVFGYTF.

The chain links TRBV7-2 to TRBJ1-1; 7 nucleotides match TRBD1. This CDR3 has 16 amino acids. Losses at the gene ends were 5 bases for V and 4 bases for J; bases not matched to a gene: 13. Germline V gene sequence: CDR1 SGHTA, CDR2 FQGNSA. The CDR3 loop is CASSPRTGLGVTEAFF. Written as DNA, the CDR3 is TGTGCCAGCAGCCCGAGGACAGGCCTGGGTGTCACTGAAGCTTTCTTT.

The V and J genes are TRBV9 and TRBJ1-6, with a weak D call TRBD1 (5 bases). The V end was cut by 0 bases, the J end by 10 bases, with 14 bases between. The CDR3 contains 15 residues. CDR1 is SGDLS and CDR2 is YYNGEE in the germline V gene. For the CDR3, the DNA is TGTGCCAGCAGCGTAGGGAGGGGTCGTGAATCACCCCTCCACTTT. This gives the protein CASSVGRGRESPLHF. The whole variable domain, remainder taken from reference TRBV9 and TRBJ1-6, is DSGVTQTPKHLITATGQRVTLRCSPRSGDLSVYWYQQSLDQGLQFLIQYYNGEERAKGNILERFSAQQFPDLHSELNLSSLELGDSALYFCASSVGRGRESPLHFGNGTRLTVT.

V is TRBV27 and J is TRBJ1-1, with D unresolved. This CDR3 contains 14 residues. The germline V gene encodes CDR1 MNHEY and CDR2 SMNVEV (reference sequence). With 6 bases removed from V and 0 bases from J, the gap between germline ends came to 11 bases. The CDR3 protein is CASSSRAMNTEAFF. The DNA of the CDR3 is TGTGCCAGCAGCTCCCGAGCCATGAACACTGAAGCTTTCTTT.

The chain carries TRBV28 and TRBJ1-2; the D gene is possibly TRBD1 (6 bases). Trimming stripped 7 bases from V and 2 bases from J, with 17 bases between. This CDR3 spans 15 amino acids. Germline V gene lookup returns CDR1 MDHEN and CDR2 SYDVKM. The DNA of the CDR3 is TGTGCCAGCACCCTAGGGGGAGTCCTCAACTATGGCTACACCTTC. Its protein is CASTLGGVLNYGYTF.

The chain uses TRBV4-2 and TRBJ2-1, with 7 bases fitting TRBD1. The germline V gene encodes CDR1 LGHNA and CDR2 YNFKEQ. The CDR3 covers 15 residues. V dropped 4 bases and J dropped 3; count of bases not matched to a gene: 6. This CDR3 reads CASSRRDSFYNEQFF. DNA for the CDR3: TGTGCCAGCAGCCGTCGGGACAGTTTCTACAATGAGCAGTTCTTC.

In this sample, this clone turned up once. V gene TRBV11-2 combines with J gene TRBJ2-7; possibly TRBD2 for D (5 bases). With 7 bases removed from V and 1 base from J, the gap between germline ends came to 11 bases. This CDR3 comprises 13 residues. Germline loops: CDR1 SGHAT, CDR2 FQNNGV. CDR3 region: CASTVLASYEQYF. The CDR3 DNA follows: TGTGCCAGCACCGTTCTAGCATCCTACGAGCAGTACTTC.

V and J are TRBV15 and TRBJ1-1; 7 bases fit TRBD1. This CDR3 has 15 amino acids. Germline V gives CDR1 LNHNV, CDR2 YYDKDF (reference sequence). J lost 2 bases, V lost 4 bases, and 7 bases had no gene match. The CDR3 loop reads CATSIPTGVNTEAFF. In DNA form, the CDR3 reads TGTGCCACCAGCATCCCAACAGGGGTCAACACTGAAGCTTTCTTT.

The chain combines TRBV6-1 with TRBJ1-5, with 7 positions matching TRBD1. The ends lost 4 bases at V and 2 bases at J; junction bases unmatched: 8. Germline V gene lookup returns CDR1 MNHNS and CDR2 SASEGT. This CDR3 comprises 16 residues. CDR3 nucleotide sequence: TGTGCCAGCAGTGTCCCACAGGGGAGAGGCAATCAGCCCCAGCATTTT. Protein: CASSVPQGRGNQPQHF.

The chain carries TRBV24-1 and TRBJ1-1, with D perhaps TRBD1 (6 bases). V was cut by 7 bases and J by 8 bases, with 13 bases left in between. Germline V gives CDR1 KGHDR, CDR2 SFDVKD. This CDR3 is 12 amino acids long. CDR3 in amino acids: CATSSRRGEAFF. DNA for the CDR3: TGTGCCACCAGCTCCCGAAGGGGGGAAGCTTTCTTT.

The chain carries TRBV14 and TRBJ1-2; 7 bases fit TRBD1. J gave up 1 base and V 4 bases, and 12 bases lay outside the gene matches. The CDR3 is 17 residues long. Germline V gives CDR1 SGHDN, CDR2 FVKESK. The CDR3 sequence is CASSPWTGGSFNYGYTF. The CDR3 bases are TGTGCCAGCAGCCCTTGGACAGGAGGGAGTTTTAACTATGGCTACACCTTC.

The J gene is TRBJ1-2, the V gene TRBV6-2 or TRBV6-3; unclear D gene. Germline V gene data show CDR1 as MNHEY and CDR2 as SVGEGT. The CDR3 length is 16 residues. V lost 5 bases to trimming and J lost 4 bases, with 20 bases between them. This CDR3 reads CASSALSGGKGYGYTF. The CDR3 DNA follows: TGTGCCAGCAGTGCCCTTTCGGGAGGGAAAGGCTATGGCTACACCTTC.